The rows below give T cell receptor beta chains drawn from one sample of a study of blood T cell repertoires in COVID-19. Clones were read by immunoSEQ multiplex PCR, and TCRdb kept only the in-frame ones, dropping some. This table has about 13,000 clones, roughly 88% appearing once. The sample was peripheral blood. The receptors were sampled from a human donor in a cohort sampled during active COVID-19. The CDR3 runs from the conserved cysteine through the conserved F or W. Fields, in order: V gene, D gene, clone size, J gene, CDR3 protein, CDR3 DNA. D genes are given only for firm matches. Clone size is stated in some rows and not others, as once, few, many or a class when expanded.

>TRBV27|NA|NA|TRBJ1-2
CASSLLGGPGYTF
TGTGCCAGCAGTTTATTGGGAGGGCCCGGCTACACCTTC
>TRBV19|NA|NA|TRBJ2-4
CASSSDWTPRGTKNIQYF
TGTGCCAGTAGTTCAGATTGGACACCGCGAGGCACCAAAAACATTCAGTACTTC
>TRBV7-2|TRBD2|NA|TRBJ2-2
CASSLWASGANTGELFF
TGTGCCAGCAGCTTATGGGCTAGCGGGGCGAACACCGGGGAGCTGTTTTTT
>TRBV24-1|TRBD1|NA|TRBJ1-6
CATRAGGNSPLHF
TGTGCCACCAGGGCAGGGGGCAATTCACCCCTCCACTTT
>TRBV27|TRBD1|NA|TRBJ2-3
CASSFMGQGANTDTQYF
TGTGCCAGCAGTTTTATGGGACAGGGGGCTAACACAGATACGCAGTATTTT
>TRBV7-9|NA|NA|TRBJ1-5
CASSQATARQPQHF
TGTGCCAGCAGTCAGGCGACAGCCCGTCAGCCCCAGCATTTT
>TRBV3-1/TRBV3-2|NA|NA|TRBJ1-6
CASSQGQINSPLHF
TGTGCCAGCAGCCAAGGACAGATTAATTCACCCCTCCACTTT
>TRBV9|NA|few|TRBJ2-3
CASSVGAGRTDTQYF
TGTGCCAGCAGCGTAGGGGCGGGACGGACAGATACGCAGTATTTT
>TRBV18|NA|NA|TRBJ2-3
CASSPPGAGSDTQYF
TGTGCCAGCTCACCACCGGGGGCGGGTTCAGATACGCAGTATTTT
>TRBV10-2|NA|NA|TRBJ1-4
CASSESRVTNEKLFF
TGCGCCAGCAGTGAGTCGAGGGTCACTAATGAAAAACTGTTTTTT
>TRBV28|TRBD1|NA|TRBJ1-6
CASSLRTGFSPLHF
TGTGCCAGCAGTTTAAGGACAGGCTTTTCACCCCTCCACTTT
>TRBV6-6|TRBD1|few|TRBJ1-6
CASTQRQGGSPLHF
TGTGCCAGCACCCAACGACAGGGTGGCTCACCCCTCCACTTT
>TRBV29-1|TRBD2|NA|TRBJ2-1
CSVSLLAGGPSEQFF
TGCAGCGTTAGCCTACTAGCGGGAGGGCCCAGTGAGCAGTTCTTC
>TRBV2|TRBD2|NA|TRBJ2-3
CASRGLAGGTDTQYF
TGTGCCAGCAGAGGACTAGCGGGGGGAACAGATACGCAGTATTTT
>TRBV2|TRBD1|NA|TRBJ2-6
CASTGQGSPGANVLTF
TGTGCCAGCACGGGACAGGGATCCCCTGGGGCCAACGTCCTGACTTTC
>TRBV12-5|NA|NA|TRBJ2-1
CASGINSYNEQFF
TGTGCTAGTGGTATCAATAGCTACAATGAGCAGTTCTTC
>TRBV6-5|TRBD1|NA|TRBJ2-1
CASSSRDRGEQFF
TGTGCCAGCAGCAGCCGGGACAGGGGCGAGCAGTTCTTC
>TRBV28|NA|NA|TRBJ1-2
CAINQRGGYTF
TGTGCCATCAACCAAAGGGGTGGCTACACCTTC
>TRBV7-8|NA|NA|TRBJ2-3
CASSPLDTQYF
TGTGCCAGCAGCCCGTTGGATACGCAGTATTTT
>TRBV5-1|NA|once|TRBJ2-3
CASSLSGTSLLTDTQYF
TGCGCCAGCAGCTTGTCTGGGACTTCTCTTCTCACAGATACGCAGTATTTT
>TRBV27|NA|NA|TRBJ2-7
CASKRGGTGAYEQYF
TGTGCCAGCAAAAGGGGGGGGACAGGCGCCTACGAGCAGTACTTC
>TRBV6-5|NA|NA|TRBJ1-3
CASNPQGTGNTIYF
TGTGCCAGCAACCCGCAGGGGACTGGAAACACCATATATTTT
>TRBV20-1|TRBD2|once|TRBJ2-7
CSAGLVEQYF
TGCAGTGCGGGACTAGTCGAGCAGTACTTC
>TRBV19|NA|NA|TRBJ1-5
CASSMGALSQPQHF
TGTGCCAGTAGTATGGGGGCCCTCAGTCAGCCCCAGCATTTT
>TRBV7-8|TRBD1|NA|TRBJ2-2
CASSSGQGGTGELFF
TGTGCCAGCAGTTCCGGACAGGGAGGAACCGGGGAGCTGTTTTTT
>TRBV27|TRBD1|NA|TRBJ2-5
CASSFGTGGAETQYF
TGTGCCAGCAGTTTCGGGACAGGGGGCGCAGAGACCCAGTACTTC
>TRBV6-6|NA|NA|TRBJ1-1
CASSYPTGLNTEAFF
TGTGCCAGCAGTTACCCCACAGGATTGAACACTGAAGCTTTCTTT